The present T cell receptor beta chain was sequenced within a study of blood T cell repertoires in COVID-19. Study summary: Researchers got acute and convalescent COVID-19 samples from the United States, Italy and Spain.

The data were produced by immunoSEQ multiplex PCR, yet TCRdb's version contains in-frame clones alone and is incomplete. The data show fewer than 350,000 clones, around 89% seen once. Trimming removed 8 bases from V and 3 bases from J, with 8 bases in between. Germline lookup yields CDR1 LNHDA and CDR2 SQIVND (reference sequence). The CDR3 runs to 12 residues. The sample consisted of PBMCs or T cells enriched from blood (not recorded which). The TCR was taken from a woman aged 18-29 years with acute COVID-19. The chain uses TRBV19 and TRBJ1-3; maybe TRBD1 (5 bases). CDR3 region: CASQGHGNTIYF. CDR3 nucleotide sequence: TGTGCCAGTCAGGGTCATGGAAACACCATATATTTT.